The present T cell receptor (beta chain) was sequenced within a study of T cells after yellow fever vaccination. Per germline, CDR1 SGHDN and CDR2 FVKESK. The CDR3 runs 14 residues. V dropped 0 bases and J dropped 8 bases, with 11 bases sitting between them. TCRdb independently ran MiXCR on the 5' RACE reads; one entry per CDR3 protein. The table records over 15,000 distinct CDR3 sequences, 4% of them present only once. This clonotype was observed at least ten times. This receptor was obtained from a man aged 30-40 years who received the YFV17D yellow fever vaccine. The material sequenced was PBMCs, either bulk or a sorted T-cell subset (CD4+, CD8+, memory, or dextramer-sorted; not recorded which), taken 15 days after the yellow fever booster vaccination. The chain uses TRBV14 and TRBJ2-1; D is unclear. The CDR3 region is CASSQDLGWDEQFF. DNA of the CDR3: TGTGCCAGCAGCCAAGACCTAGGTTGGGATGAGCAGTTCTTC. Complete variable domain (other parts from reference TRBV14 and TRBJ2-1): EAGVTQFPSHSVIEKGQTVTLRCDPISGHDNLYWYRRVMGKEIKFLLHFVKESKQDESGMPNNRFLAERTGGTYSTLKVQPAELEDSGVYFCASSQDLGWDEQFFGPGTRLTVL.